This TCR beta chain is from a study of T cells expressing NK-cell markers. Looking at the study overall: CD3+CD56+NKG2C+, CD3+CD56+NKG2C- and CD3+CD56-NKG2C+ T cells, once sorted, supplied the TCR beta repertoires. Serological testing identified most of the eight sequenced donors as HCMV-seropositive and one as seronegative.

Regarding the study as a whole: Dominant NKG2C+ clonotype frequencies of about 1.0-7.0% of CD8+ T cells were measured in more than five donors.

Comments on this clonotype: Its antigen remains unknown.

The authors generated TCR beta cDNA through 5'RACE template switching with UMIs. TCRdb reanalyzed the 5' RACE reads and collapses them to one entry per CDR3 protein, without DNA. This sample's table has 5,000 to 6,500 distinct CDR3 sequences. CDR1 is SQVTM and CDR2 is ANQGSEA in the germline V gene. The CDR3 is 18 amino acids. The clonotype comes from a man in his late teens or twenties in good health. The sequenced material came from blood T cells: a sorted CD56 or NKG2C T cell subset, CD4+ or CD8+ T cells, or bulk PBMC T cells (not recorded which). The J gene is TRBJ2-1, the V gene TRBV29-1; the TRBD2 assignment by TCRdb is unverifiable without DNA. The CDR3 is CSVEVRSSGWSSYNEQFF.